Here is one T cell receptor (beta chain) with its context. The table came from immunoSEQ multiplex PCR; TCRdb's copy has only in-frame clones and leaves some out. Among about 140,000 clones listed, around 88% were seen once. The CDR3 is 14 residues long. Germline CDR1 SGHDT, CDR2 YYEEEE. The V gene lost 0 bases and the J gene lost 3 bases, with 9 bases spanning the gap. The data are from a study of blood T cell repertoires in COVID-19. For the study at large: Sites in the United States, Italy and Spain provided acute and convalescent COVID-19 samples. T cells, B-cell-depleted T cells, or PBMCs supplied cDNA or gDNA.

This receptor was taken from a human donor in a cohort sampled during active COVID-19. V gene TRBV5-6 combines with J gene TRBJ2-5; tentatively, D is TRBD1 (5 bases). Sequencing was done on a sample of peripheral blood. CDR3 coding DNA: TGTGCCAGCAGCTTGGCCGCAGGGAAAGAGACCCAGTACTTC. Amino acids: CASSLAAGKETQYF.